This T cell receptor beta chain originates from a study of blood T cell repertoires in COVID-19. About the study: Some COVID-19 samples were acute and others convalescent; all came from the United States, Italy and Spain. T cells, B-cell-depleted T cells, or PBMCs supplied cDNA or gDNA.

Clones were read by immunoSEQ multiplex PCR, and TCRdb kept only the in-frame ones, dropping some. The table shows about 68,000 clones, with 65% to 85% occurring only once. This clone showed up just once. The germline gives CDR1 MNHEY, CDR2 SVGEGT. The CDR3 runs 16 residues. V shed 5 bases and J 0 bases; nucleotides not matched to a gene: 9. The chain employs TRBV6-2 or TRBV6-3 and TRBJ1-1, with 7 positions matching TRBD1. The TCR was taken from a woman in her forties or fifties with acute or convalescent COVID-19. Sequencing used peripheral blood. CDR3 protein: CASSRTGVLMNTEAFF. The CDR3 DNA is TGTGCCAGCAGTAGGACAGGAGTCCTCATGAACACTGAAGCTTTCTTT.